Included here is one T cell receptor (beta chain) sequence, with context. Its antigen remains undetermined. No quality values exist for individual bases; no much larger clone is one base distant. The germline V gene gives CDR1 as KGHDR and CDR2 as SFDVKD. Taken from cysteine to phenylalanine, the CDR3 has 14 residues. Only the CDR3 portion is preserved as DNA: 42 bases, with reading frame beginning at the first base. V is reduced by 1 base and J by 0 bases, leaving a spacing of 5 bases between them. Ophthalmopathy patients had moderately to severely active disease, with a Clinical Activity Score of 3 or more, a NOSPECS grade of 4 or more, and a disease duration of less than 3 months. The study excluded patients with uncontrolled infections, other autoimmune diseases, pregnancy or lactation. Diagnoses were established on the basis of clinical symptoms, serum thyroxine and TRAb, thyroid ultrasound, and orbital computed tomography. PBMCs were isolated from 7.5 to 10 ml of fresh peripheral blood by Ficoll-Paque density gradient centrifugation. Total RNA was extracted with Trizol reagent, and quality was checked on an Agilent 2100 Bioanalyzer.

This sample is drawn from a study of T cells in Graves' hyperthyroidism and ophthalmopathy (dated by TCRdb to the late 2010s). About the investigation overall: Peripheral blood samples were taken at the time of initial diagnosis, prior to any treatment. The 100 discovery patients were randomly split 7:3 into training and test sets. Following sampling, methimazole starting at 30 mg daily was given to hyperthyroidism patients, and high-dose intravenous methylprednisolone was given to ophthalmopathy patients. TCR V-J signatures able to tell the groups apart were searched for in a discovery cohort of 90 to 100 patients, of whom 43 had Graves' ophthalmopathy and roughly 57 had stable Graves' hyperthyroidism. In several Graves' hyperthyroidism patients, the study also compared T-cell repertoires from thyroid tissue with T-cell repertoires from blood. Prospective prediction of ophthalmopathy was tested in an independent validation cohort consisting of some 18 hyperthyroidism patients and over 15 patients who later progressed to ophthalmopathy. The paper reports TCR Vbeta CDR3 sequencing of approximately 140 peripheral blood samples: 43 ophthalmopathy, about 75 hyperthyroidism and about 17 progressor patients.

What the work shows at the level of the full study, not this receptor alone: In validation, the model predicted progression to ophthalmopathy a median of roughly 6.1 months before onset, with over 60% sensitivity and about 72% specificity. Sample size was not statistically predetermined, and investigators were not blinded to group allocation. In cross-validation, a model built on a 13 V-J signature told ophthalmopathy apart from stable hyperthyroidism with approximately 91% sensitivity and approximately 81% specificity, and in testing the same model reached 80%/75%. Blood samples also contained most of the expanded thyroid clonotypes (frequency above 0.001), which suggests that blood repertoires may reflect thyroid immune responses.

The TCR beta CDR3 regions were amplified from RNA transcripts. For the first round of RT-PCR on the TCR CDR3, the HTBI primer set was used together with the Qiagen OneStep RT-PCR kit. A second multiplex PCR round built the libraries, followed by size selection and purification. Libraries were sequenced paired-end with 100 bp reads on an Illumina HiSeq2000. From the authors' description of their analysis: SOAPnuke was used to process the raw data, throwing out any read that contained adapters or uncalled bases, had a mean Phred below 15, or lacked an exact constant-primer or identifier match. High-quality paired reads were merged using COPE v1.2.5, and each unique nucleotide sequence was defined as a clonotype. Clonotypes were aligned to IMGT TRBV, TRBD and TRBJ reference segments using MiTCR v1.1. The analysis was restricted to V-J combinations with a frequency above 0.0001, which together covered around 99% of the repertoires. A TCS score was defined as the ratio between F50 (clonal expansion) and ExV (chaos), using BLOSUM62-based TCRdist between CDR3 peptides within each V-J. Welch's t-statistics and random forest reduced 450 to 600 V-J features to roughly 13, which were used in a naive Bayes classifier (R e1071). The public reads were reanalyzed by TCRdb: fastp trimming at Q25, MiXCR alignment, in-frame beta chains only. Entries that share a CDR3 protein sequence are merged under the most common genes and DNA. What appears here as the V and J calls and clone size reflects TCRdb's work, not the paper's. This sample has about 640,000 distinct CDR3 sequences in its table, and about a fifth of those were observed once. The ten biggest clones cover under 35% of the sample.

Sequences were obtained from blood. The sequence derives from a man aged 25 to 40 with Graves' ophthalmopathy. The V and J segments used are TRBV24-1 and TRBJ1-2, with no D gene named confidently. The CDR3 loop reads CATSDFESNYGYTF. The DNA is as follows: TGTGCCACCAGTGATTTCGAGTCTAACTATGGCTACACCTTC.